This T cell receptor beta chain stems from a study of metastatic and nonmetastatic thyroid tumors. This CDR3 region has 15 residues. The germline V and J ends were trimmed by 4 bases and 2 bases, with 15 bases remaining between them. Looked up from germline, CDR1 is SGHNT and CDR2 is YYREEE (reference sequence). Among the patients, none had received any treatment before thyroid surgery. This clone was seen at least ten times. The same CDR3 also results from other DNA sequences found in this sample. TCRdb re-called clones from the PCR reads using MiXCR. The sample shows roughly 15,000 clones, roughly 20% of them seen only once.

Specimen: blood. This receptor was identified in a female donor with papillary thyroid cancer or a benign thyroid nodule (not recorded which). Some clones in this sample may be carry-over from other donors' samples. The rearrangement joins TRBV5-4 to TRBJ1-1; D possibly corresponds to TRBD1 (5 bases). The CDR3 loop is CASSPNQQENTEAFF. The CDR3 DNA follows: TGTGCCAGCAGCCCGAACCAACAGGAAAACACTGAAGCTTTCTTT. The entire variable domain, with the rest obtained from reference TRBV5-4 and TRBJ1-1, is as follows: ETGVTQSPTHLIKTRGQQVTLRCSSQSGHNTVSWYQQALGQGPQFIFQYYREEENGRGNFPPRFSGLQFPNYSSELNVNALELDDSALYLCASSPNQQENTEAFFGQGTRLTVV.